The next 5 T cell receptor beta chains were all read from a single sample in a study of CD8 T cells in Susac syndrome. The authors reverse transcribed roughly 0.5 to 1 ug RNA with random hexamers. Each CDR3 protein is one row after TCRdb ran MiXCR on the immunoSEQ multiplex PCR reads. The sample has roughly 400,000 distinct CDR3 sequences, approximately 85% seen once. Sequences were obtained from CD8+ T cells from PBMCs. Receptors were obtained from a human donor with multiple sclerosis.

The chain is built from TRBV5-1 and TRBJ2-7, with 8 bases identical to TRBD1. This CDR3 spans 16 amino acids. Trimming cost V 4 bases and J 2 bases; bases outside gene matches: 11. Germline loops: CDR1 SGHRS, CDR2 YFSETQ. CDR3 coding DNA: TGCGCCAGCAGCCCGCTGGACAGGGAACTTACCTACGAGCAGTACTTC. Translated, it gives CASSPLDRELTYEQYF.

CDR3 sequence reads: CASSFTAVYNEQFF. In nucleotides, the CDR3 is TGTGCCAGCAGTTTTACAGCGGTGTACAATGAGCAGTTCTTC. J is TRBJ2-1 and V is TRBV27, with D possibly TRBD2 on 5 matching bases. Germline V gene sequence: CDR1 MNHEY, CDR2 SMNVEV (reference sequence). This CDR3 is built from 14 residues. V was pared by 3 bases and J by 4 bases, with 10 bases between.

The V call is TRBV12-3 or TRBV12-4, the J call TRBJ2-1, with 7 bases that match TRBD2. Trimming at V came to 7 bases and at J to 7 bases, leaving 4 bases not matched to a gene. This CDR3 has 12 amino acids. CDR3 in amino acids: CASTPGGNEQFF. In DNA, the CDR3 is TGTGCCAGCACTCCGGGGGGAAATGAGCAGTTCTTC.

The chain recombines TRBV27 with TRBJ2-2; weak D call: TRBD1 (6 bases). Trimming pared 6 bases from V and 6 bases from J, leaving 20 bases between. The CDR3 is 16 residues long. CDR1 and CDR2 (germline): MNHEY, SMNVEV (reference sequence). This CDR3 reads CASSFHGTSSAGELFF. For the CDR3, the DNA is TGTGCCAGCAGCTTTCACGGGACATCCTCTGCCGGGGAGCTGTTTTTT.

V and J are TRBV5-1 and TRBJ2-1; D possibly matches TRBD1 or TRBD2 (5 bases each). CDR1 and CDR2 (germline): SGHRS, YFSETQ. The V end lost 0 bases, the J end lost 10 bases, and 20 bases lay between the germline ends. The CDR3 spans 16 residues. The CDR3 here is CASSLVEGPSIREQFF. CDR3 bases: TGCGCCAGCAGCTTGGTAGAGGGGCCATCTATCAGGGAGCAGTTCTTC.